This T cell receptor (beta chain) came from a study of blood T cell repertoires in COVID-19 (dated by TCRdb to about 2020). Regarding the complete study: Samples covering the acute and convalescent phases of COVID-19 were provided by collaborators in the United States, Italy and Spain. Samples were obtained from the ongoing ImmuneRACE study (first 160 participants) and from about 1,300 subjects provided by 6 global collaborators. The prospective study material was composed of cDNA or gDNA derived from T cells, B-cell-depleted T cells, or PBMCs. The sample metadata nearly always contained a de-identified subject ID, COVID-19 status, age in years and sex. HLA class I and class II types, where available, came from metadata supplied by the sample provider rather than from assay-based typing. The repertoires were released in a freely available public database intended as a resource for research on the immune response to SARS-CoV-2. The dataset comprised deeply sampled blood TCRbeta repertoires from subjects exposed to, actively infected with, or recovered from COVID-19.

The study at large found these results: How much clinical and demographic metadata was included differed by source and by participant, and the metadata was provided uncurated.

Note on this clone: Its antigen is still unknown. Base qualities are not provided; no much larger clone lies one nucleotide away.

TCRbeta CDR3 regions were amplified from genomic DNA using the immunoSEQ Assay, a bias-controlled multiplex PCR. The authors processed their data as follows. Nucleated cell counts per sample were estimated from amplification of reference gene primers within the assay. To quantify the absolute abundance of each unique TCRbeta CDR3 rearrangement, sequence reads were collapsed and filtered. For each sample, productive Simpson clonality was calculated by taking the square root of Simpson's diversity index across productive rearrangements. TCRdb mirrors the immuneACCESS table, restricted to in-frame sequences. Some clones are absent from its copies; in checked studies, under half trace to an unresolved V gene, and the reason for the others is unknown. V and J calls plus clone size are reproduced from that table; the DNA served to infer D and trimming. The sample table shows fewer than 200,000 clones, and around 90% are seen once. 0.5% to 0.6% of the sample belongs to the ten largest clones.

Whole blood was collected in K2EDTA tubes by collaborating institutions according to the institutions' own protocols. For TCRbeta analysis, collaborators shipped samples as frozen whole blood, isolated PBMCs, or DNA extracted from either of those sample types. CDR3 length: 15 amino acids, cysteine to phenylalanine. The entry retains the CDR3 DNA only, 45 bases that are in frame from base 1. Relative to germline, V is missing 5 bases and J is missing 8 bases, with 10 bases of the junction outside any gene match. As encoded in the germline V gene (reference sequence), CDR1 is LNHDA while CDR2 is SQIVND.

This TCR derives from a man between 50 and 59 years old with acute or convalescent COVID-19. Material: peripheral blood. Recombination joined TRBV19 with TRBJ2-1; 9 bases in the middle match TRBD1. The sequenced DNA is TGTGCCAGTAGTCCCACAGGGGGCGGTTTGGATGAGCAGTTCTTC. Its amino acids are CASSPTGGGLDEQFF.